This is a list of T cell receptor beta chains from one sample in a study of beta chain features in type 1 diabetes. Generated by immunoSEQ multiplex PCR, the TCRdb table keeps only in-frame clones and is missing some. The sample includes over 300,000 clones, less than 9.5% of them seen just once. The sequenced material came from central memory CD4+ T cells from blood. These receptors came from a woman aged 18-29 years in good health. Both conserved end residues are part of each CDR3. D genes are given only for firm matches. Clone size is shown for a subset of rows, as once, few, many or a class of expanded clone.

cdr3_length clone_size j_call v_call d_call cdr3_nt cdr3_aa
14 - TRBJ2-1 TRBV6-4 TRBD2 TGTGCCAGCAGTGTAGCGGGATCGGGGAATGAGCAGTTCTTC CASSVAGSGNEQFF
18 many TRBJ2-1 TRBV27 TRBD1 TGTGCCAGCAAAAAAATAGCACCGGGACAGGTAGTCTTGAGTGAGCAGTTCTTC CASKKIAPGQVVLSEQFF
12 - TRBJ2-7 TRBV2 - TGTGCCAGCAGTTCCGACAGCTACGAGCAGTACTTC CASSSDSYEQYF
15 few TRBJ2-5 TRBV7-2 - TGTGCCAGCAGCTTAGACTCGGCCTTAGGGGAGACCCAGTACTTC CASSLDSALGETQYF
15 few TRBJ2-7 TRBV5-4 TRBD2 TGTGCCAGCAGCTTGGCCCGAGCGGGAGGCTCCGAGCAGTACTTC CASSLARAGGSEQYF
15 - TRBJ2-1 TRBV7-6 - TGTGCCAGCAGTACCGGTCCGGGGAACCACAATGAGCAGTTCTTC CASSTGPGNHNEQFF
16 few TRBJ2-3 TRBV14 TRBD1 TGTGCCAGCAGCCAAGAATCAGACAGGGGCACAGATACGCAGTATTTT CASSQESDRGTDTQYF
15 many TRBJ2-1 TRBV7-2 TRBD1 TGTGCCAGCAGCCCAGGGGGTTGGCTTACGTATGAGCAGTTCTTC CASSPGGWLTYEQFF
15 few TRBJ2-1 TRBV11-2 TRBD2 TGTGCCAGCAGCAGGACGGGACTAGCGTACAATGAGCAGTTCTTC CASSRTGLAYNEQFF
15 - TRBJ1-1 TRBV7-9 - TGTGCCAGCAGCTTATTGGGCGGGGGGAACACTGAAGCTTTCTTT CASSLLGGGNTEAFF
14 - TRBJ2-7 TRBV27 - TGTGCCAGCAGTTTAAGGCCTACTAGCTACGAGCAGTACTTC CASSLRPTSYEQYF
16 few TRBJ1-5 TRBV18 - TGTGCCAGCTCACTCGGGCCCCCGGGAGGCAATCAGCCCCAGCATTTT CASSLGPPGGNQPQHF
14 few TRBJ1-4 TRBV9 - TGTGCCAGCAGCTCCTCTGCAACTAATGAAAAACTGTTTTTT CASSSSATNEKLFF
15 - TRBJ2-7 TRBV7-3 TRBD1 TGTGCCAGCAGCTTAACGGGACAGGGGAACTACGAGCAGTACTTC CASSLTGQGNYEQYF
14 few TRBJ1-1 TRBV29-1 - TGCAGCGCTGGCACAGGGTTGGTGGACACTGAAGCTTTCTTT CSAGTGLVDTEAFF
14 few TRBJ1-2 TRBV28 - TGTGCCAGCAGTGATGGACCGGCTAACTATGGCTACACCTTC CASSDGPANYGYTF
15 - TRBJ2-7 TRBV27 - TGTGCCAGCATGTCTGGGGCAGCACGAGCCTACGAGCAGTACTTC CASMSGAARAYEQYF
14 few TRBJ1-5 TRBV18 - TGTGCCAGCTCACCTACCGGGGAGGATCAGCCCCAGCATTTT CASSPTGEDQPQHF
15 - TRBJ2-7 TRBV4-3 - TGCGCCAGCAGCCAAGAAAGGGCTCCTGGCTACGAGCAGTACTTC CASSQERAPGYEQYF
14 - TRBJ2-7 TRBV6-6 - TGTGCCAGCAGTTACTCCTTGAGGAGGAGCGAGCAGTACTTC CASSYSLRRSEQYF
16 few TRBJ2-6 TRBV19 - TGTGCCAGTAGTATTAGTAGTTTCCCTGGGGCCAACGTCCTGACTTTC CASSISSFPGANVLTF
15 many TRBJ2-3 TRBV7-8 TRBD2 TGTGCCAGCAGCCCGCGACTAGCAAGCACAGATACGCAGTATTTT CASSPRLASTDTQYF
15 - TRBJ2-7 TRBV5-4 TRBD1 TGTGCCAGCAGCTCCGCACAGGGGGCGCTGGGCGAGCAGTACTTC CASSSAQGALGEQYF
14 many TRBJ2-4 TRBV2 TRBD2 TGTGCCAGCAGTAGGACTAGGGCTCGCGACATTCAGTACTTC CASSRTRARDIQYF
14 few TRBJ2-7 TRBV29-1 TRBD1 TGCAGCGTCATTCCGGGACAGGCCTCCTACGAGCAGTACTTC CSVIPGQASYEQYF
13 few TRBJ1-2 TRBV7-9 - TGTGCCAGCAGTTCACAGCGCTCCTATGGCTACACCTTC CASSSQRSYGYTF
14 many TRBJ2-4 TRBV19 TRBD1 TGTGCCAGTGGGACAGGGGGGTCCAAAAACATTCAGTACTTC CASGTGGSKNIQYF